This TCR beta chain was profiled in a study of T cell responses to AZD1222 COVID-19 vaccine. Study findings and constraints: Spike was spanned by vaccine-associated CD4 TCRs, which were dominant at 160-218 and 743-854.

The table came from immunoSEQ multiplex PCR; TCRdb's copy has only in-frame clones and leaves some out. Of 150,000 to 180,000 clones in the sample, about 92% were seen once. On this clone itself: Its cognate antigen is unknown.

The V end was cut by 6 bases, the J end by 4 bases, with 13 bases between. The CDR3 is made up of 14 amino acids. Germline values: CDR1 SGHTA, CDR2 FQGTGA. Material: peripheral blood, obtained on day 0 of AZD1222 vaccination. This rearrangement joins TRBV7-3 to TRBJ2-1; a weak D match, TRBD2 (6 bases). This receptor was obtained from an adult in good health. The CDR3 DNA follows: TGTGCCAGCAGTCAGGTGGGGGGATACAATGAGCAGTTCTTC. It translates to CASSQVGGYNEQFF.